This TCR beta chain was captured by sequencing in a study of blood T cell repertoires in COVID-19. Study overall: Samples taken during acute and convalescent COVID-19 were collected in the United States, Italy and Spain. T cells, B-cell-depleted T cells, or PBMCs provided the cDNA or gDNA that served as material.

Authors' processing steps: The assay estimated nucleated cells by amplifying reference gene primers. Clones were read by immunoSEQ multiplex PCR, and TCRdb kept only the in-frame ones, dropping some. Clonal size and the V and J genes are those of that table, whereas D and trimming came from the DNA. This sample yields under 300,000 clones, of which 86% are seen a single time; about 3.5% belongs to the top ten. Germline V CDR1 and CDR2: SEHNR, FQNEAQ (reference sequence). V was cut by 1 base and J by 2 bases, with 18 bases left in between. CDR3 length equals 17 residues. J is TRBJ2-7 and V is TRBV7-9, with no clear D. This TCR was sampled from a man aged 18 to 29 with active or convalescent COVID-19. Sequences were obtained from peripheral blood. The CDR3 nucleotides read TGTGCCAGCAGCTTAGACGCCTTCGGTTGGGCCCCCTACGAGCAGTACTTC. It encodes CASSLDAFGWAPYEQYF.